This T cell receptor beta chain was recovered during a study of cytomegalovirus exposure and HLA in healthy donors (dated by TCRdb to about 2017). Regarding the research as a whole: A later analysis indicated that the 120 validation repertoires were generated on the platform also employed for the 700 or so repertoires of the first cohort. The aim of the study was to test whether cataloging public T cell receptors could identify signatures of past pathogen exposure. In addition to the first cohort of 650 to 750 subjects, a separate validation cohort of 100 to 150 different subjects was used. High-throughput TCR immunosequencing, statistical association of individual TCRs with disease status, and machine learning were combined to predict cytomegalovirus infection status. What the work shows at the level of the full study, not this receptor alone: A few of the identified cytomegalovirus-associated TCR beta chains were confirmed in vitro to be specific for cytomegalovirus antigens. Most TCR sequences were seen in very few donors, while some public TCRs were found in many individuals. Subsequent analysis determined that TCRs grouped into clusters in the first cohort also showed a tendency toward co-occurrence across the 130 or so validation repertoires, and 85% to 95% of cluster scores exceeded 0. A later analysis had no HLA typing for the validation cohort, so co-occurrence there was scored across all 130 or so repertoires. A total of about 180 TCR beta chains were listed by the study as associated with cytomegalovirus. The authors suggested that the approach could potentially be generalized to other disease states and immunological phenotypes. The classifier was reported to diagnose cytomegalovirus status with high specificity and sensitivity in both the original and validation cohorts.

At the junction V is shortened by 3 bases and J by 2 bases, with 8 bases in between. CDR1 SGHTS and CDR2 YDEGEE are derived from the germline V gene. Its CDR3 holds 14 amino acids, cysteine through phenylalanine. The sequence is cut down to CDR3 DNA, 42 bases in frame from base 1. The donors were included in the validation cohort of around 120 subjects, a group kept apart from the roughly 670-subject first cohort. Library preparation was by the immunoSEQ multiplex PCR assay. The study's own analysis went as follows. A statistical classification framework was built to diagnose cytomegalovirus status from the catalog of TCR beta chain sequences. TCRdb holds this immuneACCESS table with in-frame rearrangements only. Some clones are missing; in checked studies, unresolved V genes explain under half, and the rest has no known cause. For V, J and clone size, that table is used; D and trimming come from the DNA. The sample table shows 130,000 or so clones, and 89% are seen once. The top ten hold 3% to 4% of the sample.

The count of this clone is one. What this receptor recognizes is not known. No much larger clone exists at a distance of one base, and base qualities are not known. This clonotype originated in a man aged 25-45 years in good health and CMV-seronegative. The sequence is built from TRBV5-8 and TRBJ2-2, with the D gene too uncertain to name. The specimen sequenced was PBMCs. The nucleotide sequence reads TGTGCCAGCAGCTCCCTCAGTAACACCGGGGAGCTGTTTTTT. Its translation reads: CASSSLSNTGELFF.